The 27 T cell receptor beta chains in this list originate from one sample, sequenced in a study of lymphopenia after photon versus proton radiotherapy. This table comes from immunoSEQ multiplex PCR, and its TCRdb copy is limited to in-frame clones, with some not included. The sample lists around 24,000 clones, around 86% occurring once. The starting material was peripheral blood, obtained from a patient treated with photon-based radiotherapy. The receptors here all came from a woman between 50 and 59 years old with pancreatic cancer.

The V call is TRBV7-9, the J call TRBJ1-1; D is undetermined. The germline gives CDR1 SEHNR, CDR2 FQNEAQ (reference sequence). V shed 1 base and J shed 3 bases, with 9 bases lying between them. The CDR3 consists of 14 residues. The CDR3 is CASSLGGPYTEAFF. DNA for the CDR3: TGTGCCAGCAGCTTAGGAGGGCCATACACTGAAGCTTTCTTT.

This chain links TRBV28 with TRBJ1-1; no reliable D call. The germline CDR1 and CDR2 sequences are MDHEN and SYDVKM. The V end lost 6 bases, the J end lost 4 bases, and 15 bases lay between the germline ends. The CDR3 totals 14 residues. The CDR3 region has the DNA TGTGCCAGCAGGGAAGGCAGGCCCGGCACTGAAGCTTTCTTT. Translated, it gives CASREGRPGTEAFF. Full variable domain (missing parts from reference TRBV28 and TRBJ1-1): DVKVTQSSRYLVKRTGEKVFLECVQDMDHENMFWYRQDPGLGLRLIYFSYDVKMKEKGDIPEGYSVSREKKERFSLILESASTNQTSMYLCASREGRPGTEAFFGQGTRLTVV.

The chain is built from TRBV29-1 and TRBJ2-1; D might be TRBD1 (5 bases). V dropped 5 bases and J dropped 0 bases, with 8 bases sitting between them. This CDR3 region has 13 residues. CDR1 SQVTM and CDR2 ANQGSEA come from the germline V gene. As DNA, the CDR3 is TGCAGCGTTTCTGACAGCTCCTACAATGAGCAGTTCTTC. Amino acid sequence: CSVSDSSYNEQFF.

This CDR3 is CASSPGQDGNEQFF. The CDR3 nucleotides are TGTGCCAGCAGCCCTGGGCAGGACGGCAATGAGCAGTTCTTC. The rearrangement joins TRBV7-6 to TRBJ2-1; no firm D call. The length of the CDR3 is 14 residues. V lost 5 bases to trimming and J lost 6 bases, with 14 bases between them. CDR1 and CDR2 from the germline V gene are SGHVS and FNYEAQ.

The chain recombines TRBV27 with TRBJ1-5, with TRBD1 as a possible D gene (5 bases). Trimming removed 8 bases at V and 9 bases at J, with 11 bases between. CDR1 MNHEY and CDR2 SMNVEV come from the germline V gene (reference sequence). The CDR3 runs 11 residues. The CDR3 spells CASGGTLPQHF. In nucleotides, the CDR3 is TGTGCCAGCGGTGGGACGCTGCCCCAGCATTTT.

The chain has TRBV4-3 and TRBJ2-1, with D perhaps matching TRBD2 (6 bases). The CDR3 covers 15 residues. The germline V gene encodes CDR1 LGHNA and CDR2 YSLEER. V was pared by 1 base and J by 2 bases, with 9 bases between. CDR3 sequence: CASSQVAGPYNEQFF. The CDR3, as DNA: TGCGCCAGCAGCCAAGTCGCGGGACCCTACAATGAGCAGTTCTTC.

The CDR3: CASSLEGTGDTEAFF. The CDR3 DNA follows: TGTGCCAGCAGCTTAGAAGGGACAGGGGACACTGAAGCTTTCTTT. The rearrangement links TRBV7-9 to TRBJ1-1; 10 bases match TRBD1. Germline V CDR1 and CDR2: SEHNR, FQNEAQ (reference sequence). V was clipped by 1 base and J by 3 bases; unmatched bases: 2. This CDR3 has 15 amino acids.

In this sample, this clone turned up once. The chain has TRBV7-8 and TRBJ2-4; the D gene is possibly TRBD2 (5 bases). In germline, CDR1 is SGHVS, CDR2 FQNEAQ. The V end lost 3 bases, the J end lost 9 bases, and 18 bases lay between the germline ends. This CDR3 comprises 15 residues. The CDR3 DNA reads TGTGCCAGCAGCTTTTCCCCGACGGACGGAGGCATTCAGTACTTC. The encoded protein is CASSFSPTDGGIQYF.

The CDR3 DNA reads as TGTGCCAGCAGCCGCACTAGGGGCAGGCACCAAGAGACCCAGTACTTC. This gives the protein CASSRTRGRHQETQYF. The V and J genes are TRBV7-2 and TRBJ2-5; either TRBD1 or TRBD2 may supply D (5 bases each). Between the trimmed V and J ends, which lost 5 bases and 0 bases, there was a span of 16 bases. The CDR3 runs to 16 residues. Germline assignment: CDR1 SGHTA and CDR2 FQGNSA.

V is TRBV5-1 and J is TRBJ2-7; D is possibly TRBD2 (6 bases). Germline-derived CDR1 and CDR2 are SGHRS and YFSETQ. This CDR3 region has 13 residues. V was trimmed by 4 bases and J by 4 bases, leaving 12 bases between them. The CDR3 protein is CASSGTGFYEQYF. CDR3 in DNA: TGCGCCAGCAGCGGGACTGGATTTTACGAGCAGTACTTC.

The V gene is TRBV5-5, the J gene TRBJ2-1; 9 bases fit TRBD2. V shed 0 bases and J 5 bases; nucleotides not matched to a gene: 3. Germline V gene sequence: CDR1 SGHKS, CDR2 YYEKEE (reference sequence). This CDR3 comprises 15 residues. CDR3 loop: CASSLGLAEHNEQFF. DNA for the CDR3: TGTGCCAGCAGCTTGGGACTAGCGGAACACAATGAGCAGTTCTTC.

For the CDR3, the DNA is TGTGCCTCCCTTATGGGGTTGGGGTTGCAGTTCTTC. Its protein is CASLMGLGLQFF. The chain has TRBV30 and TRBJ2-1; D not certain. V gave up 7 bases and J gave up 12 bases, with 19 bases separating them. Germline V gene lookup returns CDR1 GTSNPN and CDR2 SVGIG (reference sequence). The CDR3 is made up of 12 amino acids.

The chain carries TRBV5-6 and TRBJ2-1; D may be TRBD1 (6 bases). The CDR3 runs 15 residues. Trimming cost V 4 bases and J 0 bases, with 11 bases left between them. CDR1 SGHDT and CDR2 YYEEEE come from the germline V gene. CDR3 loop: CASSPGQSSYNEQFF. The CDR3 DNA is TGTGCCAGCAGCCCCGGACAGAGCTCCTACAATGAGCAGTTCTTC.

This chain links TRBV30 with TRBJ1-6; 7 bases are a match to TRBD1. The CDR3 length is 13 residues. The V segment lost 1 base and the J segment 9 bases; nucleotides outside the gene matches: 3. CDR1 is GTSNPN and CDR2 is SVGIG in the germline V gene (reference sequence). CDR3 nucleotides: TGTGCCTGGAGTGAAGGGGGCAGTTCACCCCTCCACTTT. Protein product: CAWSEGGSSPLHF. Full variable domain (remainder filled in from reference TRBV30 and TRBJ1-6): SQTIHQWPATLVQPVGSPLSLECTVEGTSNPNLYWYRQAAGRGLQLLFYSVGIGQISSEVPQNLSASRPQDRQFILSSKKLLLSDSGFYLCAWSEGGSSPLHFGNGTRLTVT.

This clone was counted only a few times. The chain joins TRBV23-1 to TRBJ1-5; D unresolved. TRBV23-1 is labeled an ORF, and its function is uncertain. V shed 10 bases and J shed 5 bases, with 24 bases lying between them. The length of the CDR3 is 16 residues. CDR3 sequence (DNA): TGCGCCATCGCGGATCAGCGGCGGGTTTGGGATCAGCCCCAGCATTTT. Amino acid sequence: CAIADQRRVWDQPQHF.

The V and J genes are TRBV6-6 and TRBJ2-2; a possible D gene is TRBD2 (7 bases). In germline, CDR1 is MNHNY, CDR2 SVGAGI (reference sequence). V lost 11 bases to trimming and J lost 0 bases, with 16 bases between them. The CDR3 extends over 15 amino acids. CDR3 region: CAGGASAPNTGELFF. DNA of the CDR3: TGTGCCGGGGGGGCGAGCGCTCCGAACACCGGGGAGCTGTTTTTT.

The rearrangement links TRBV19 to TRBJ1-1; possibly TRBD1 for D (6 bases). V gave up 4 bases and J gave up 4 bases, with 10 bases separating them. Germline assignment: CDR1 LNHDA and CDR2 SQIVND (reference sequence). There are 13 residues in the CDR3. The CDR3 DNA sequence: TGTGCCAGTAGTACAGGGGAGGGCACTGAAGCTTTCTTT. Translated, it gives CASSTGEGTEAFF.

The chain recombines TRBV28 with TRBJ2-2; D possibly uses TRBD1 or TRBD2 (5 bases each). The CDR3 is 17 residues long. CDR1 is MDHEN and CDR2 is SYDVKM in the germline V gene. The germline V and J ends were trimmed by 2 bases and 0 bases, with 13 bases remaining between them. Here the CDR3 DNA reads TGTGCCAGCAGTTTACGAGGACGGGGCGCGAACACCGGGGAGCTGTTTTTT. It is translated as CASSLRGRGANTGELFF.

The chain recombines TRBV30 with TRBJ2-7; 7 nucleotides line up with TRBD2. CDR1 is GTSNPN, CDR2 SVGIG, per germline (reference sequence). V gave up 1 base and J gave up 1 base; unmatched junction bases: 7. CDR3 length equals 15 residues. CDR3 loop: CAWSEVAGPSYEQYF. CDR3 DNA: TGTGCCTGGAGTGAGGTAGCGGGCCCTTCCTACGAGCAGTACTTC.

The CDR3 sequence: CASSQEGTGYNHEQYF. The CDR3, as DNA: TGCGCCAGCAGCCAAGAAGGGACGGGGTACAACCACGAGCAGTACTTC. The chain recombines TRBV4-1 with TRBJ2-7, with D possibly called TRBD1 or TRBD2 (5 bases each). Germline CDR1 reads MGHRA; CDR2 reads YSYEKL. Trimming removed 0 bases from V and 5 bases from J, with 17 bases in between. This CDR3 has 16 amino acids.

The rearrangement joins TRBV11-3 to TRBJ2-1; D unresolved. This CDR3 has 15 residues. The V end was cut by 5 bases, the J end by 4 bases, with 15 bases between. Germline V gene sequence: CDR1 SGHNT, CDR2 YENEEA. The CDR3 here is CASSPKNLAYNEQFF. The CDR3 DNA reads as TGTGCCAGCAGCCCAAAGAACTTAGCTTACAATGAGCAGTTCTTC.

In its sample, this clone was seen a few times. The chain has TRBV29-1 and TRBJ2-2; 11 bases map to TRBD1. CDR1 and CDR2 from the germline V gene are SQVTM and ANQGSEA. V was clipped by 5 bases and J by 5 bases; unmatched bases: 4. The CDR3 is made up of 14 amino acids. The CDR3 DNA reads TGCAGCGTTCACGGGACAGGGGGGACCGGGGAGCTGTTTTTT. Protein: CSVHGTGGTGELFF.

The table lists this clone with a count of one. A junction boundary mismatches the germline segment, possibly from a read error. V and J are TRBV18 and TRBJ1-2; D gene ambiguous. CDR1 is KGHSH and CDR2 is LQKENI in the germline V gene. The CDR3 is 14 residues long. The CDR3 sequence: CASSPQKDNYGYTF. The CDR3 DNA reads as TGTGCCAGCTCCCCACAGAAAGACAACTATGGCTACACCTTC.

The chain links TRBV27 to TRBJ1-2, with D possibly TRBD1 on 6 matching bases. The V and J ends lost 0 bases and 2 bases respectively, with 7 bases between them. This CDR3 is built from 14 residues. Germline values: CDR1 MNHEY, CDR2 SMNVEV (reference sequence). CDR3 coding DNA: TGTGCCAGCAGTTTATCCACAGGGAACTATGGCTACACCTTC. This translates into CASSLSTGNYGYTF.

This clone showed up just a few times. The rearrangement joins TRBV29-1 to TRBJ2-1; 7 bases agree with TRBD2. Germline values: CDR1 SQVTM, CDR2 ANQGSEA. The CDR3 has 14 amino acids. Trimming took 6 bases from V and 0 from J; bases not matched to a gene: 5. CDR3 nucleotides: TGCAGCGTAGTCGGGGGGAGCTCCTACAATGAGCAGTTCTTC. Translated: CSVVGGSSYNEQFF.

The chain employs TRBV6-1 and TRBJ1-4; the D is unclear. Per the germline V gene, CDR1 is MNHNS and CDR2 is SASEGT. The V end was cut by 3 bases, the J end by 2 bases, with 10 bases between. The CDR3 sequence is 15 residues long. In nucleotides, the CDR3 is TGTGCCAGCAGTGACTCCTGGGGTACTAATGAAAAACTGTTTTTT. Translation: CASSDSWGTNEKLFF.

V usage is TRBV4-3 and J usage is TRBJ1-2, with a weak D call TRBD1 (5 bases). Germline V CDR1 and CDR2: LGHNA, YSLEER. This CDR3 has 18 residues. V gave up 1 base and J gave up 0 bases, with 18 bases separating them. CDR3 sequence: CASSQGASGAGPNYGYTF. CDR3 bases: TGCGCCAGCAGCCAAGGAGCCAGCGGGGCAGGACCTAACTATGGCTACACCTTC.